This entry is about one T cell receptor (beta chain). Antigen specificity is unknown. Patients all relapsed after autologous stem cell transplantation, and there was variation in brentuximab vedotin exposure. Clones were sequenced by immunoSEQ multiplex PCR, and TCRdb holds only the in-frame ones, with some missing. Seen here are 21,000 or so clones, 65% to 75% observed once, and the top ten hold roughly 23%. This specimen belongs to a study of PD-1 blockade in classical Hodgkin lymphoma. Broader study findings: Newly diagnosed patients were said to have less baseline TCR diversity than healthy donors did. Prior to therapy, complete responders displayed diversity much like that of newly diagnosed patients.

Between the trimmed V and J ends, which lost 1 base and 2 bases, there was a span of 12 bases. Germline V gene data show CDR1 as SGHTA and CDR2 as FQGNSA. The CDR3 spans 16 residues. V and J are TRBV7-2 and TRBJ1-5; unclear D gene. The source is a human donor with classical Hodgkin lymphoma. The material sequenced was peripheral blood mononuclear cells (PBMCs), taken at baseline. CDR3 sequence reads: CASSLGPGRGNQPQHF. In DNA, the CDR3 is TGTGCCAGCAGCTTAGGTCCTGGGAGGGGCAATCAGCCCCAGCATTTT.